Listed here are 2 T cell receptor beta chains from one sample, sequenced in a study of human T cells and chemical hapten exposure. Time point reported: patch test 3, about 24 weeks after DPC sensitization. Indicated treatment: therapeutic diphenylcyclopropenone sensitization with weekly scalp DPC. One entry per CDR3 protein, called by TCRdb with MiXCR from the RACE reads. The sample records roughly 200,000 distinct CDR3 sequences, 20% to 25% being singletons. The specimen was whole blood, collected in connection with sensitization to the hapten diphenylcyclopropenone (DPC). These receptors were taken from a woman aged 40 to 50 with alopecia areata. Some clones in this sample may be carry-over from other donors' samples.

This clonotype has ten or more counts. The CDR3 here is CSVFFKRQRSFDTEAFF. The CDR3 DNA is TGCAGCGTTTTTTTTAAAAGGCAGAGAAGTTTTGACACTGAAGCTTTCTTT. The chain combines TRBV29-1 with TRBJ1-1; D unresolved. V was clipped by 5 bases and J by 3 bases, with 25 bases between them. The germline CDR1 and CDR2 sequences are SQVTM and ANQGSEA. This CDR3 region has 17 residues.

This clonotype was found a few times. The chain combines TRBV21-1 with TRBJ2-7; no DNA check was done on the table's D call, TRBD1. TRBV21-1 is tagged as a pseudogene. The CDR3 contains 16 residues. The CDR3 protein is CASSQSKGDPWREQYF. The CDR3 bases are TGTGCCAGCAGTCAAAGTAAGGGGGACCCCTGGAGGGAGCAGTACTTC.